This is a list of T cell receptor beta chains from one sample in a study of memory CD4+ T cells and cytomegalovirus serostatus. The assay was immunoSEQ multiplex PCR, and TCRdb's table has in-frame clones only and misses some. The sample records 80,000 to 100,000 clones, about 80% being singletons. Material for sequencing was memory CD4+ T cells from blood. The receptors originated from an adult in good health and CMV-seropositive. Both conserved end residues are part of each CDR3. The order of the fields is V gene, D gene, CDR3 protein. The D gene is left open where the match is weak.

>TRBV4-3|-
CASSREFSNQPQHF
>TRBV27|-
CASSLTTSTDTQYF
>TRBV28|-
CASSFRDRNTIYF
>TRBV7-2|TRBD1
CASSSQQGYEQYF
>TRBV29-1|TRBD1
CSGDRGAEAFF
>TRBV7-2|-
CASSFSQGGSNQPQHF
>TRBV6-6|-
CASSLLASYNEQFF
>TRBV7-2|-
CASSLDGGNEAFF
>TRBV19|-
CASSMGDGYEKLFF
>TRBV2|TRBD1
CASSPDRGAYNEQFF
>TRBV4-2|TRBD1
CASSQVGGATGLVGNTIYF
>TRBV28|TRBD2
CASSPTGGGGDTQYF
>TRBV28|TRBD1
CASSLPHQGAEAFF
>TRBV4-2|-
CASSHSPGDPYNEQFF
>TRBV19|-
CATRYRAILGYEQYF
>TRBV2|-
CASSDGPLTGYTF
>TRBV5-8|-
CASSAYSGHLTEAFF
>TRBV5-1|TRBD1
CASSQGAGSYEQYF
>TRBV5-4|TRBD2
CASSFRVAGNNEQFF
>TRBV19|-
CASSLGILDYEQYF
>TRBV7-9|TRBD2
CASTAGGLITQYF
>TRBV19|TRBD1
CASSTGGAGGYGYTF
>TRBV10-3|TRBD1
CAISESTGGDEQYF
>TRBV2|-
CASTPTTTNEKLFF
>TRBV19|TRBD2
CASSFSGRAGETQYF